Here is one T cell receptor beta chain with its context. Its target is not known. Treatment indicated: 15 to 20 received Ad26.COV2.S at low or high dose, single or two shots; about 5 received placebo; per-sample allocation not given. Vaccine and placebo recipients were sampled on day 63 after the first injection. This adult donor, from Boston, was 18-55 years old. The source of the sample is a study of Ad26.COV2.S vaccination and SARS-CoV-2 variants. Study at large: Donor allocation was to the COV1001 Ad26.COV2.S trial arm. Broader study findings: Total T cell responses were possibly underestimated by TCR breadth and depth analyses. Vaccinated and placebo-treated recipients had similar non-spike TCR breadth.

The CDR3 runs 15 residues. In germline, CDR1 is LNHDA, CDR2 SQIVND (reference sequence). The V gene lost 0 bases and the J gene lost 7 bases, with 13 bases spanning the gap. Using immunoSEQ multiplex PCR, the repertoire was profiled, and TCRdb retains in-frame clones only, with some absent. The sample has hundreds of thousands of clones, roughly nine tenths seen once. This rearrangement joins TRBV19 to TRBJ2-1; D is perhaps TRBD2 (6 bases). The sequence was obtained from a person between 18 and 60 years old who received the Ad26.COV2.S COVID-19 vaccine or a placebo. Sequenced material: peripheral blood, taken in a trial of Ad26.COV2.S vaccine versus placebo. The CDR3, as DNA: TGTGCCAGTAGTATAGACCCATCCCGGGGGAATGAGCAGTTCTTC. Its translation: CASSIDPSRGNEQFF.